The 5 T cell receptor beta chains below were found in one sample sequenced in a study of tumor-infiltrating lymphocytes in primary liver carcinoma. Co-extraction of both nucleic acids (RNA and DNA) used about 20-33 mg of unsorted bulk tissue. The researchers produced TCR beta cDNA from around 500 ng total RNA with a constant-region primer. Three nested multiplex PCR rounds, a slightly modified ARM-PCR method, built the TCR beta libraries. The two initial PCR rounds, roughly 10 cycles each, used TRBV1-TRBV30 forward and C-beta reverse primers. Using its own MiXCR run on the multiplex PCR reads, TCRdb lists one record per CDR3 protein. Seen here are about 84,000 distinct CDR3 sequences, around 70% observed once, and the top ten hold 15% to 20%. The sample taken for sequencing was liver tumor tissue from sampling region 1. Subset here: tumor region T1, superior pole. These receptor sequences come from a man in his forties with primary liver carcinoma and hepatitis B virus infection.

The chain links TRBV11-2 to TRBJ1-4; D gene unclear. From germline, CDR1 is SGHAT and CDR2 FQNNGV. The CDR3 runs to 14 residues. The V and J ends lost 5 bases and 6 bases respectively, with 13 bases between them. The chain's CDR3 is CASSPGSWDEKLFF. CDR3 in DNA: TGTGCCAGCAGCCCGGGGTCATGGGATGAAAAACTGTTTTTT.

At least ten counts were recorded for this clonotype. This chain joins TRBV12-3 or TRBV12-4 and TRBJ1-5; the D is unclear. The CDR3 consists of 17 residues. V was pared by 8 bases and J by 1 base, with 21 bases between. The CDR3 DNA reads as TGTGCCAGCTGCCTACTGATGGTCGGGATAAGCAATCAGCCCCAGCATTTT. Encoded protein: CASCLLMVGISNQPQHF.

This chain connects TRBV4-1 to TRBJ1-6; the D is unclear. Germline lookup yields CDR1 MGHRA and CDR2 YSYEKL. Trimming left V 3 bases short and J 9 bases short, with 15 bases between. This CDR3 spans 15 amino acids. As DNA, the CDR3 is TGCGCCAGCAGCCAGCATAATTCAGGCATTTCACCCCTCCACTTT. Translating it yields CASSQHNSGISPLHF.

On this clonotype: Here the CDR3 omits its conserved ending phenylalanine or tryptophan, so a read error is the likely source. The chain uses TRBV4-1 and TRBJ2-5; TRBD1 might be the D (6 bases). Germline V gives CDR1 MGHRA, CDR2 YSYEKL. There are 16 residues in the CDR3. The CDR3 region is CASSQTPGQTQEAQYL. CDR3 sequence (DNA): TGCGCCAGCAGCCAAACACCTGGACAGACTCAAGAGGCCCAGTACTTA.

This clonotype showed up many times. The rearrangement links TRBV7-8 to TRBJ2-2; possible D gene TRBD1, 6 bases. The CDR3 loop spans 17 amino acids. Germline V lookup: CDR1 SGHVS, CDR2 FQNEAQ. Deletions cut 5 bases from V and 4 bases from J, with 20 bases between. The CDR3, as DNA: TGTGCCAGCAGCGTCTCCAGAGGGGGATTTATCACCGGGGAGCTGTTTTTT. Translating it yields CASSVSRGGFITGELFF.